A selection of T cell receptor beta chains follows, all from one sample in a study of cytomegalovirus exposure and HLA in healthy donors. Profiled with immunoSEQ multiplex PCR; TCRdb holds only in-frame clones, not every one. The table gives 45,000 to 60,000 clones; the top ten clones make up approximately 7% of it. Material: PBMCs. All receptors derive from a woman between 40 and 50 years old in good health and CMV-seronegative. The CDR3 runs from the conserved cysteine through the conserved F or W.

v_call,cdr3_aa
TRBV7-2,CASSLESRGGSTDKQYF
TRBV7-9,CASSLGLAGTHEQFF
TRBV15,CATSPRTGFEQYF
TRBV7-7,CASSLDSPNTGELFF
TRBV7-9,CASSPWTPQREETQYF
TRBV30,CAWSDSRLAGGTGELFF
TRBV28,CASTVRVRLVNTEAFF
TRBV27,CASSPSTVPIPNEKLFF
TRBV15,CATSRDNWRSSSYNEQFF
TRBV27,CASSFLGQTYEQYF
TRBV19,CASRGTSGSYEQYF
TRBV4-2,CASSPGEGLGLAKNIQYF
TRBV19,CASRTAREGNQPQHF
TRBV27,CASSLSQADTEAFF
TRBV27,CASSLGGQQETQYF
TRBV18,CASSQRENNSPLHF
TRBV18,CASSQSGSENTEAFF
TRBV28,CASSLPSGSNQPQHF
TRBV6-5,CASTTSGYNEQFF
TRBV28,CASSPPSYEQYF
TRBV6-1,CASSEASGTAGYGYTF
TRBV28,CASSFSDRGPYDGSYEQYF
TRBV18,CASSPASDQPQHF
TRBV28,CASGSYLISYEQYF
TRBV28,CASSSPPSGEQYF
TRBV2,CASTEWSSGGTYEQYF
TRBV4-1,CASSLEQALVYEQYF
TRBV19,CASSIEQVADTQYF
TRBV4-2,CASSQGEGVDSPLHF
TRBV29-1,CSVGGGGETQYF
TRBV18,CASSPPGGGYTF
TRBV6-5,CASSSRGNTEAFF
TRBV28,CASRTGGQPQHF
TRBV18,CASSPGQGRTEAFF
TRBV4-1,CASSQGMPSGVQETQYF
TRBV6-1,CASSELQGIVEQYF
TRBV5-3,CARSGGGTSGRTDTQYF
TRBV29-1,CSVRTSGGTGELFF
TRBV5-4,CASSHFTGDEKLFF
TRBV6-5,CASSLTRGNYETQYF